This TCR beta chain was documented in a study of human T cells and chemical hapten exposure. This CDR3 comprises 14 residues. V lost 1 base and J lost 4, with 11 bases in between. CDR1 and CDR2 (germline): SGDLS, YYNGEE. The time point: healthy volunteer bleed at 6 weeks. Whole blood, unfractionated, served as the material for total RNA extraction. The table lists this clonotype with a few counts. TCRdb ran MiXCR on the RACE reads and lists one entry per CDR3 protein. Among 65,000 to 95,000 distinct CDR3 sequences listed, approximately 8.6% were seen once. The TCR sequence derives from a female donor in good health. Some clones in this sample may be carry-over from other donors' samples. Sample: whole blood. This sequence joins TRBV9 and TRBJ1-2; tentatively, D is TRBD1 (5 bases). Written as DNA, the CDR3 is TGTGCCAGCAGCGTATCAGGGAGTGGCTATGGCTACACCTTC. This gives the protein CASSVSGSGYGYTF.